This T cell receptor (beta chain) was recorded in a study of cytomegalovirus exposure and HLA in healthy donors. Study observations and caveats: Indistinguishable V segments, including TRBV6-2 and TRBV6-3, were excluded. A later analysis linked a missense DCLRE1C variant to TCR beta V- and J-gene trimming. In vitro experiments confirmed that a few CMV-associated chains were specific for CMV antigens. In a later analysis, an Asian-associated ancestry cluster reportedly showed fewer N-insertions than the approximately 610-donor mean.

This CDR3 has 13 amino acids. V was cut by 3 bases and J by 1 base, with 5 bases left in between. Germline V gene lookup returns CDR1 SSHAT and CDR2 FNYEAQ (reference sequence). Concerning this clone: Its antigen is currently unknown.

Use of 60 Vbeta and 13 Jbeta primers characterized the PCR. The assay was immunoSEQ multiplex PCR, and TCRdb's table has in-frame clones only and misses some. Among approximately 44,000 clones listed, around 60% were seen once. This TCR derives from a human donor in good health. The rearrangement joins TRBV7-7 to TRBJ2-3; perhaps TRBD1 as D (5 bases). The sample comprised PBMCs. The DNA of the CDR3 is TGTGCCAGCAGCTTGGGGCGCACAGATACGCAGTATTTT. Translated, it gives CASSLGRTDTQYF.